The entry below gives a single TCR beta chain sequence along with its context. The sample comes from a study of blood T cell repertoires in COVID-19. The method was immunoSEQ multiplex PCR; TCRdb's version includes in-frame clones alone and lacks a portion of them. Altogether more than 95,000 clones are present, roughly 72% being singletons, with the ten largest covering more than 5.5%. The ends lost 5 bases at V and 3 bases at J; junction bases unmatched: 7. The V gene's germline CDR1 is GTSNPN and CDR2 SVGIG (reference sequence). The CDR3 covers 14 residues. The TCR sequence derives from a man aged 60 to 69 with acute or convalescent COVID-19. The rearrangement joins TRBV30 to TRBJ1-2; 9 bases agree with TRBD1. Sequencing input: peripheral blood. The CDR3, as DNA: TGTGCCTGGCGGACAGGGGCGACCTACTATGGCTACACCTTC. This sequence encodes CAWRTGATYYGYTF. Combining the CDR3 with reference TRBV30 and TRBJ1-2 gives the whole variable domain SQTIHQWPATLVQPVGSPLSLECTVEGTSNPNLYWYRQAAGRGLQLLFYSVGIGQISSEVPQNLSASRPQDRQFILSSKKLLLSDSGFYLCAWRTGATYYGYTFGSGTRLTVV.